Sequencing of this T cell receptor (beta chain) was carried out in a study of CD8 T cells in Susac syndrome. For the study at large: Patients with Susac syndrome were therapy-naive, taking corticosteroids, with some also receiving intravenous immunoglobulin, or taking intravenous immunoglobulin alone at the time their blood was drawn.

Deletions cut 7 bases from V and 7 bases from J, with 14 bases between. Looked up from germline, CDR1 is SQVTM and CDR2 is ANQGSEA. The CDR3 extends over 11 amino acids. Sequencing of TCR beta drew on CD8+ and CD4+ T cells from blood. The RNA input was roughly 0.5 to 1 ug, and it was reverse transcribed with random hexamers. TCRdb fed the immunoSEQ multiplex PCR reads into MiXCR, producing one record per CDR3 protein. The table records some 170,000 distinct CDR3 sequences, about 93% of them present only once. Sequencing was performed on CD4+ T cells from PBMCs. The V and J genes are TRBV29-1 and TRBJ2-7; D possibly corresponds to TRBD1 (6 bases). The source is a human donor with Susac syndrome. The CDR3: CSGTGRGEQYF. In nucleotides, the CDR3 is TGCAGCGGCACAGGGCGAGGGGAGCAGTACTTC.